These 18 T cell receptor beta chains were all obtained from the same sample, sequenced in a study of metastatic and nonmetastatic thyroid tumors. Each patient came to thyroid surgery without any prior treatment (of any kind). MiXCR re-clonotyped the PCR reads for TCRdb. This sample carries about 15,000 clones, under 30% of them seen once, and the ten largest clones take roughly 15%. The sequenced sample consisted of adjacent normal tissue. Receptors originate from a female donor with papillary thyroid cancer or a benign thyroid nodule (not recorded which). Some clones in this sample may be carry-over from other donors' samples.

This clone was seen ten or more times. The CDR3, as DNA: TGCAGCGTTTTACAGGGGATAGGTCAGCCCCAGCATTTT. Encoded protein: CSVLQGIGQPQHF. The chain is built from TRBV29-1 and TRBJ1-5; 7 nucleotides agree with TRBD1. V lost 5 bases and J lost 6; bases outside the gene matches: 7. The CDR3 is made up of 13 amino acids. The germline gives CDR1 SQVTM, CDR2 ANQGSEA.

This clone turned up a few times. The chain combines TRBV6-2 or TRBV6-3 with TRBJ2-5, with a tentative D call TRBD2 (6 bases). Per germline, CDR1 MNHEY and CDR2 SVGEGT. V lost 6 bases to trimming and J lost 3 bases, with 11 bases between them. CDR3 length: 13 residues. The CDR3 sequence: CASSRGLKETQYF. CDR3 sequence (DNA): TGTGCCAGCAGCCGGGGACTGAAAGAGACCCAGTACTTC.

CDR3 sequence: CASSDRVGNTEAFF. CDR3 DNA: TGTGCCAGCAGTGACAGGGTGGGAAACACTGAAGCTTTCTTT. The chain has TRBV6-1 and TRBJ1-1; TRBD1 might be the D (5 bases). The germline V and J ends were trimmed by 3 bases and 2 bases, with 10 bases remaining between them. The CDR3 has 14 residues. CDR1 is MNHNS and CDR2 is SASEGT in the germline V gene.

The genes are TRBV20-1 and TRBJ2-5; D is possibly TRBD2 (5 bases). CDR1 and CDR2 from the germline V gene are DFQATT and SNEGSKA (reference sequence). V was clipped by 4 bases and J by 6 bases, with 15 bases between them. The CDR3 is made up of 13 amino acids. CDR3 sequence reads: CSAMGPLGKTQYF. The CDR3 nucleotides read TGCAGTGCTATGGGCCCACTAGGGAAGACCCAGTACTTC.

V gene TRBV20-1 combines with J gene TRBJ1-4; possibly TRBD1 for D (5 bases). CDR1 and CDR2 from the germline V gene are DFQATT and SNEGSKA (reference sequence). This CDR3 comprises 15 residues. Trimming removed 6 bases from V and 0 bases from J, with 14 bases in between. The CDR3 sequence: CSATGTGATNEKLFF. CDR3 bases: TGCAGTGCCACTGGGACGGGCGCAACTAATGAAAAACTGTTTTTT.

This clone was detected ten times or more. V is TRBV28 and J is TRBJ2-7; no firm D call. CDR3 length equals 12 residues. The germline CDR1 and CDR2 sequences are MDHEN and SYDVKM. Trimming stripped 2 bases from V and 4 bases from J, with 6 bases between. CDR3 DNA sequence: TGTGCCAGCAGTTTACAGAGATACGAGCAGTACTTC. Protein: CASSLQRYEQYF.

This clone was observed a few times. V usage is TRBV28 and J usage is TRBJ2-3, with no clear D. Trimming took off 7 bases at V and 1 base at J, with 18 bases between the two ends. The CDR3 spans 16 residues. The germline V gene has CDR1 MDHEN and CDR2 SYDVKM. CDR3 residues: CASTPTRGPGTDTQYF. CDR3 DNA: TGTGCCAGCACCCCAACGCGCGGACCTGGCACAGATACGCAGTATTTT.

This clone was seen more than once but under ten times. The chain joins TRBV6-1 to TRBJ1-5; D gene uncertain. Germline V gene sequence: CDR1 MNHNS, CDR2 SASEGT. The CDR3 runs 14 residues. V dropped 5 bases and J dropped 3 bases, with 11 bases sitting between them. For the CDR3, the DNA is TGTGCCAGCAGTCTTGACCGATCCAATCAGCCCCAGCATTTT. Translating it yields CASSLDRSNQPQHF.

This clone appeared a few times. The chain couples TRBV28 to TRBJ2-3, with a weak D call TRBD1 (5 bases). The germline V gene has CDR1 MDHEN and CDR2 SYDVKM. CDR3 size: 16 residues. The ends were cut back, 5 bases at V and 1 base at J, with 16 bases in the middle. The CDR3 DNA reads as TGTGCCAGCAGTCGTTTGGGCAGGGTCGGCACAGATACGCAGTATTTT. As protein: CASSRLGRVGTDTQYF.

This clone was found a few times. The rearrangement links TRBV6-1 to TRBJ1-6; TRBD1 might be the D (5 bases). Germline assignment: CDR1 MNHNS and CDR2 SASEGT. The length of the CDR3 is 13 residues. Trimming cost V 6 bases and J 10 bases, with 13 bases left between them. The DNA of the CDR3 is TGTGCCAGCAGCCCCTTGACAGAATCACCCCTCCACTTT. Translation: CASSPLTESPLHF.

The chain employs TRBV10-3 and TRBJ2-7, with no clear D. This CDR3 spans 14 amino acids. With 5 bases removed from V and 2 bases from J, the gap between germline ends came to 13 bases. Per the germline V gene, CDR1 is ENHRY and CDR2 is SYGVKD. CDR3 protein: CAISIDSTTYEQYF. The DNA for the CDR3 is TGTGCCATCAGTATCGACTCGACCACCTACGAGCAGTACTTC.

The chain has TRBV7-8 and TRBJ2-5; D possibly matches TRBD1 or TRBD2 (5 bases each). The CDR3 consists of 15 residues. Trimming took 5 bases from V and 2 from J, leaving 15 bases between them. Per germline, CDR1 SGHVS and CDR2 FQNEAQ. In nucleotides, the CDR3 is TGTGCCAGCAGCCTGCGACAGAAGCGGCAAGAGACCCAGTACTTC. It codes for CASSLRQKRQETQYF.

In its sample, this clone is large. The V call is TRBV19, the J call TRBJ1-5; D perhaps matches TRBD1 (6 bases). Germline V gene lookup returns CDR1 LNHDA and CDR2 SQIVND (reference sequence). The V gene lost 4 bases and the J gene lost 4 bases, with 14 bases spanning the gap. CDR3 length: 15 residues. CDR3 sequence reads: CASSTTWDINQPQHF. DNA for the CDR3: TGTGCCAGTAGTACCACTTGGGACATAAATCAGCCCCAGCATTTT.

J is TRBJ1-6 and V is TRBV6-4; D is ambiguous. The CDR3 consists of 13 residues. CDR1 and CDR2 from the germline V gene are MRHNA and SNTAGT. The V end lost 5 bases, the J end lost 9 bases, and 11 bases lay between the germline ends. The CDR3 protein is CASSRVTGSPLHF. The DNA of the CDR3 is TGTGCCAGCAGTCGGGTAACTGGTTCACCCCTCCACTTT.

The rearrangement links TRBV20-1 to TRBJ2-7; no clear D. CDR1 DFQATT and CDR2 SNEGSKA come from the germline V gene (reference sequence). This CDR3 region has 15 residues. The ends were cut back, 6 bases at V and 0 bases at J, with 18 bases in the middle. CDR3 bases: TGCAGTGCAACGGCGGTGGAGCGTCTCTCCTACGAGCAGTACTTC. Protein: CSATAVERLSYEQYF.

This clone was detected only a few times. The rearrangement uses TRBV20-1 and TRBJ1-1; a weak D match, TRBD1 (5 bases). Trimming took 5 bases from V and 0 from J, leaving 16 bases between them. The CDR3 has 15 amino acids. Germline CDR1 reads DFQATT; CDR2 reads SNEGSKA (reference sequence). The CDR3 sequence: CSAGGPGQVNTEAFF. The CDR3 DNA reads TGCAGTGCTGGGGGACCGGGGCAGGTGAACACTGAAGCTTTCTTT.

This clone was seen more than once but under ten times. The chain uses TRBV19 and TRBJ1-1, with 8 bases identical to TRBD1. Looked up from germline, CDR1 is LNHDA and CDR2 is SQIVND (reference sequence). J was trimmed by 0 bases and V by 5 bases; bases with no gene match: 5. This CDR3 has 15 residues. The CDR3 region has the DNA TGTGCCAGTAGTCCTCGGGACAGGATGAACACTGAAGCTTTCTTT. Its translation is CASSPRDRMNTEAFF. Complete variable domain (other parts from reference TRBV19 and TRBJ1-1): DGGITQSPKYLFRKEGQNVTLSCEQNLNHDAMYWYRQDPGQGLRLIYYSQIVNDFQKGDIAEGYSVSREKKESFPLTVTSAQKNPTAFYLCASSPRDRMNTEAFFGQGTRLTVV.

The rearrangement uses TRBV11-2 and TRBJ2-7; tentatively, D is TRBD1 or TRBD2 (5 bases each). The CDR3 is 13 amino acids. The V gene lost 1 base and the J gene lost 6 bases, with 10 bases spanning the gap. Germline V gene lookup returns CDR1 SGHAT and CDR2 FQNNGV. The CDR3 loop reads CASSLAGGGEQYF. In DNA, the CDR3 is TGTGCCAGCAGCTTAGCTGGGGGTGGCGAGCAGTACTTC.